Given below is one T cell receptor beta chain in context. The germline V gene has CDR1 SEHNR and CDR2 FQNEAQ (reference sequence). The CDR3 extends over 15 amino acids. V was trimmed by 0 bases and J by 6 bases, leaving 13 bases between them. This sample is drawn from a study of shared clonotypes between healthy human individuals. Profiled with immunoSEQ multiplex PCR; TCRdb holds only in-frame clones, not every one. The sample shows millions of clones, more than 85% of them seen only once. Naive CD8 cells, CD45RO-negative and positively selected for CCR7, excluded terminally differentiated effector memory CD45RA+ cells.

Sequenced input: naive CD8+ T cells from PBMCs. This chain links TRBV7-9 with TRBJ2-3, with D perhaps matching TRBD1 (6 bases). The receptor was derived from a man aged 18 to 29 in good health. Some clones in this sample may be carry-over from other donors' samples. CDR3 protein: CASSLAIGTKDTQYF. CDR3 sequence (DNA): TGTGCCAGCAGCTTAGCGATAGGGACAAAGGATACGCAGTATTTT.